Below are 28 T cell receptor beta chains sequenced from a single sample in a study of CD8 T cells in Susac syndrome. When the RNA was reverse transcribed, random hexamers were used with an input of roughly 0.5 to 1 ug. MiXCR, run by TCRdb on the immunoSEQ multiplex PCR reads, gives a single entry per CDR3 protein. The sample yields some 150,000 distinct CDR3 sequences, 95% to 96% seen once. Sequencing was carried out using CD8+ T cells from PBMCs. Receptors were obtained from a human donor with multiple sclerosis.

The chain has TRBV6-5 and TRBJ1-5; TRBD1 aligns across 7 bases. This CDR3 contains 15 residues. V gave up 6 bases and J gave up 2 bases; unmatched junction bases: 7. The germline V gene has CDR1 MNHEY and CDR2 SVGAGI. The CDR3 here is CASSPNRGGNQPQHF. The CDR3 DNA sequence: TGTGCCAGCAGCCCCAACAGGGGCGGCAATCAGCCCCAGCATTTT.

The V gene is TRBV27, the J gene TRBJ1-2; 7 bases match TRBD1. With V trimmed by 2 bases and J by 6 bases, 9 bases remained unmatched. This CDR3 is built from 15 residues. The germline gives CDR1 MNHEY, CDR2 SMNVEV (reference sequence). The CDR3 bases are TGTGCCAGCAGTTTAGGAAGACAGGGAGGGAATGGCTACACCTTC. This codes for CASSLGRQGGNGYTF.

This chain joins TRBV6-6 and TRBJ2-1; a possible D gene is TRBD2 (5 bases). From germline, CDR1 is MNHNY and CDR2 SVGAGI (reference sequence). CDR3 length: 16 amino acids. V was trimmed by 8 bases and J by 8 bases, leaving 25 bases between them. CDR3 DNA: TGTGCCAGCTGGAAAGGACTCTTTCCCCTCGGGGATGAGCAGTTCTTC. Its translation: CASWKGLFPLGDEQFF.

The CDR3 DNA reads as TGTGCCAGCAGTTTCCGACGCAGGGCGTTTAATGAAAAACTGTTTTTT. It specifies CASSFRRRAFNEKLFF. The genes are TRBV6-5 and TRBJ1-4, with D possibly being TRBD1 (5 bases). CDR3 length: 16 amino acids. CDR1 MNHEY and CDR2 SVGAGI come from the germline V gene. V lost 4 bases, J lost 4 bases, and 16 bases lay in between.

The chain carries TRBV27 and TRBJ2-2, with TRBD2 matching 9 bases. Trimming at V came to 7 bases and at J to 2 bases, leaving 5 bases not matched to a gene. The germline CDR1 and CDR2 sequences are MNHEY and SMNVEV (reference sequence). This CDR3 is built from 15 residues. The CDR3 DNA reads TGTGCCAGCAAATTGACTAGCGGAAACACCGGGGAGCTGTTTTTT. This codes for CASKLTSGNTGELFF.

This clonotype is a singleton in its sample. The chain joins TRBV25-1 to TRBJ1-5; D call uncertain. The CDR3 has 15 residues. Germline V CDR1 and CDR2: MGHDK, SYGVNS. V lost 2 bases to trimming and J lost 3 bases, with 11 bases between them. Here the CDR3 reads CASSEEGTTNQPQHF. The CDR3 region has the DNA TGTGCCAGCAGTGAAGAAGGCACCACCAATCAGCCCCAGCATTTT.

This CDR3 is CASSPPRTGLSGTQYF. In DNA, the CDR3 is TGTGCCAGCAGCCCCCCTAGGACAGGTCTTTCGGGGACCCAGTACTTC. V and J are TRBV7-2 and TRBJ2-5, with 7 bases lining up with TRBD1. Per germline, CDR1 SGHTA and CDR2 FQGNSA. The V segment lost 5 bases and the J segment 7 bases; nucleotides outside the gene matches: 16. This CDR3 region has 16 residues.

As DNA, the CDR3 is TGCAGTGCTAGAGATCAGAGAGCCAAAAACATTCAGTACTTC. This encodes CSARDQRAKNIQYF. The V call is TRBV20-1, the J call TRBJ2-4; the D is unclear. The CDR3 totals 14 residues. V lost 0 bases, J lost 0 bases, and 6 bases lay in between. Germline-derived CDR1 and CDR2 are DFQATT and SNEGSKA (reference sequence).

This chain uses TRBV21-1 with TRBJ1-6. TRBV21-1 is a recognized pseudogene. There are 15 residues in the CDR3. Here the CDR3 reads CASPIPQGRNSPLHF. The CDR3, as DNA: TGTGCCAGCCCCATCCCCCAGGGCCGGAATTCACCCCTCCACTTT.

This chain uses TRBV6-5 with TRBJ1-2, with unresolved D. This CDR3 spans 13 amino acids. CDR1 is MNHEY and CDR2 is SVGAGI in the germline V gene. V lost 5 bases, J lost 1 base, and 8 bases lay in between. The CDR3 reads CASSPESNYGYTF. The CDR3 DNA reads as TGTGCCAGCAGTCCCGAGAGTAACTATGGCTACACCTTC.

This chain connects TRBV27 to TRBJ2-1, with 10 bases that match TRBD2. This CDR3 spans 15 amino acids. Trimming cost V 3 bases and J 7 bases; bases outside gene matches: 6. The germline V gene has CDR1 MNHEY and CDR2 SMNVEV (reference sequence). In DNA, the CDR3 is TGTGCCAGCAGTTTGGCTAGCGGGGGTAGGAATGAGCAGTTCTTC. Its translation: CASSLASGGRNEQFF.

J is TRBJ1-5 and V is TRBV5-1; 10 bases align to TRBD1. Germline CDR1 reads SGHRS; CDR2 reads YFSETQ. CDR3 length: 17 residues. Germline trimming cut 0 bases from V and 1 base from J; bases unmatched to any gene: 4. DNA for the CDR3: TGCGCCAGCAGCTTGGCCGGGACAGGGGAGAGCAATCAGCCCCAGCATTTT. Residues: CASSLAGTGESNQPQHF.

This rearrangement joins TRBV29-1 to TRBJ1-1; D may be TRBD1 (5 bases). Trimming pared 4 bases from V and 6 bases from J, leaving 12 bases between. Germline CDR1 reads SQVTM; CDR2 reads ANQGSEA. The CDR3 has 12 residues. CDR3 sequence reads: CSVGLQGPEAFF. The CDR3 nucleotides read TGCAGCGTTGGATTGCAGGGCCCTGAAGCTTTCTTT.

The chain links TRBV12-3 or TRBV12-4 to TRBJ2-5; 9 positions match TRBD2. The CDR3 has 17 amino acids. V lost 3 bases, J lost 0 bases, and 8 bases stayed unmatched. The CDR3 sequence: CASSFLSGGLHQETQYF. The CDR3 DNA sequence: TGTGCCAGCAGTTTCCTTAGCGGGGGTCTGCACCAAGAGACCCAGTACTTC.

This chain joins TRBV29-1 and TRBJ1-2; D perhaps matches TRBD1 (6 bases). V was pared by 0 bases and J by 7 bases, with 9 bases between. The CDR3 is 12 residues long. CDR1 and CDR2 from the germline V gene are SQVTM and ANQGSEA. This CDR3 reads CSVEEGGGGYTF. As DNA, the CDR3 is TGCAGCGTTGAAGAGGGGGGCGGTGGCTACACCTTC.

This chain joins TRBV28 and TRBJ2-1; tentatively, D is TRBD2 (6 bases). This CDR3 contains 15 residues. Germline V lookup: CDR1 MDHEN, CDR2 SYDVKM. The V end was cut by 7 bases, the J end by 5 bases, with 18 bases between. This CDR3 reads CASTPGTYFNNEQFF. CDR3 nucleotide sequence: TGTGCCAGCACGCCGGGGACTTACTTTAACAATGAGCAGTTCTTC.

The chain links TRBV20-1 to TRBJ1-2; the D gene is possibly TRBD1 (5 bases). The CDR3 contains 17 residues. The germline CDR1 and CDR2 sequences are DFQATT and SNEGSKA (reference sequence). V was pared by 0 bases and J by 3 bases, with 20 bases between. The CDR3 is CSARDMSASRADYGYTF. DNA of the CDR3: TGCAGTGCTAGAGATATGTCGGCGAGCAGGGCGGACTATGGCTACACCTTC.

This CDR3 reads CSARRTGRETQYF. The CDR3 region has the DNA TGCAGTGCTAGAAGGACAGGCCGAGAGACCCAGTACTTC. The chain couples TRBV20-1 to TRBJ2-5; 7 positions agree with TRBD1. The CDR3 runs 13 residues. Germline loops: CDR1 DFQATT, CDR2 SNEGSKA (reference sequence). J was trimmed by 4 bases and V by 2 bases; bases with no gene match: 4.

The chain is built from TRBV5-1 and TRBJ1-1; the match to TRBD1 covers 8 bases. With 7 bases clipped from V and 1 base from J, the junction kept 3 bases outside the gene matches. The CDR3 spans 13 residues. Germline CDR1 is SGHRS and CDR2 is YFSETQ. This chain's CDR3 is CASCQGANTEAFF. The CDR3 DNA reads as TGCGCCAGCTGCCAGGGGGCGAACACTGAAGCTTTCTTT.

This clonotype showed up just once. The chain links TRBV12-3 or TRBV12-4 to TRBJ2-3; 11 nucleotides align to TRBD1. J gave up 3 bases and V 1 base, and 0 bases lay outside the gene matches. The CDR3 is made up of 15 amino acids. The chain's CDR3 is CASSLGDRGTDTQYF. DNA of the CDR3: TGTGCCAGCAGTTTAGGGGACAGGGGGACAGATACGCAGTATTTT.

V usage is TRBV5-1 and J usage is TRBJ2-7; the match to TRBD1 covers 9 bases. The CDR3 totals 13 residues. CDR1 and CDR2 from the germline V gene are SGHRS and YFSETQ. V was clipped by 3 bases and J by 5 bases; unmatched bases: 3. The CDR3 protein is CASSWRDRDEQYV. CDR3 DNA sequence: TGCGCCAGCAGCTGGAGGGACAGGGACGAGCAGTACGTC.

The chain links TRBV6-2 or TRBV6-3 to TRBJ2-7, with no clear D. CDR1 and CDR2 (germline): MNHEY, SVGEGT. The CDR3 is made up of 12 amino acids. Trimming removed 10 bases from V and 4 bases from J, with 14 bases in between. The CDR3 sequence: CATGLSPYEQYF. In nucleotides, the CDR3 is TGTGCCACGGGCCTGTCCCCTTACGAGCAGTACTTC.

The chain employs TRBV13 and TRBJ1-3; 9 positions agree with TRBD1. Per germline, CDR1 PRHDT and CDR2 FYEKMQ (reference sequence). The trim removed 4 bases at V and 8 bases at J, leaving 12 bases unmatched. This CDR3 has 16 residues. The CDR3 spells CASSSLDRGPLDTIYF. The CDR3 nucleotides read TGTGCCAGCAGCTCTTTGGACAGGGGTCCCTTGGACACCATATATTTT.

V usage is TRBV7-8 and J usage is TRBJ2-5; D may be TRBD2 (5 bases). CDR3 size: 16 residues. V lost 1 base and J lost 5, with 17 bases in between. Germline V gene data show CDR1 as SGHVS and CDR2 as FQNEAQ. The CDR3 loop is CASSLVEGGRSETQYF. The CDR3 nucleotides are TGTGCCAGCAGCTTAGTTGAGGGCGGACGGTCGGAGACCCAGTACTTC. Full variable domain (remainder filled in from reference TRBV7-8 and TRBJ2-5): GAGVSQSPRYKVAKRGQDVALRCDPISGHVSLFWYQQALGQGPEFLTYFQNEAQLDKSGLPSDRFFAERPEGSVSTLKIQRTQQEDSAVYLCASSLVEGGRSETQYFGPGTRLLVL.

The chain combines TRBV30 with TRBJ1-5; D is ambiguous. Trimming cost V 2 bases and J 1 base, with 9 bases left between them. Germline values: CDR1 GTSNPN, CDR2 SVGIG (reference sequence). This CDR3 spans 14 amino acids. The DNA of the CDR3 is TGTGCCTGGAGTTTGGCACAGAGCAATCAGCCCCAGCATTTT. Translation gives CAWSLAQSNQPQHF.

The rearrangement links TRBV4-1 to TRBJ2-1, with D perhaps TRBD2 (6 bases). The CDR3 extends over 14 amino acids. Trimming pared 1 base from V and 8 bases from J, leaving 12 bases between. CDR1 and CDR2 (germline): MGHRA, YSYEKL. The DNA of the CDR3 is TGCGCCAGCAGCCAAGTGAAAGGGGAGGATGAGCAGTTCTTC. Protein: CASSQVKGEDEQFF.

The rearrangement uses TRBV9 and TRBJ2-5, with D possibly called TRBD1 or TRBD2 (5 bases each). V lost 4 bases, J lost 4 bases, and 11 bases lay in between. The V gene's germline CDR1 is SGDLS and CDR2 YYNGEE. The CDR3 has 13 residues. The CDR3 bases are TGTGCCAGCAGCTTGGGACGGTCAGAGACCCAGTACTTC. It encodes CASSLGRSETQYF. Full variable domain (rest looked up from reference TRBV9 and TRBJ2-5): DSGVTQTPKHLITATGQRVTLRCSPRSGDLSVYWYQQSLDQGLQFLIQYYNGEERAKGNILERFSAQQFPDLHSELNLSSLELGDSALYFCASSLGRSETQYFGPGTRLLVL.

This rearrangement joins TRBV11-2 to TRBJ2-7, with 9 bases identical to TRBD2. The germline CDR1 and CDR2 sequences are SGHAT and FQNNGV. With 5 bases clipped from V and 11 bases from J, the junction kept 13 bases outside the gene matches. CDR3 length: 14 residues. The CDR3 sequence: CASSPNPNQRGEYF. The DNA for the CDR3 is TGTGCCAGCAGCCCTAATCCGAACCAGCGGGGGGAGTACTTC.